This TCR beta chain was captured by sequencing in a study of blood T cell repertoires in COVID-19 (dated by TCRdb to the early 2020s). Background on the whole study: Collaborator samples came from the United States, Italy and Spain and covered acute and convalescent phases of COVID-19. The prospective study material was composed of cDNA or gDNA derived from T cells, B-cell-depleted T cells, or PBMCs. The dataset comprised deeply sampled blood TCRbeta repertoires from subjects exposed to, actively infected with, or recovered from COVID-19. The repertoires were made available in a free public database intended to serve as a resource for research on the immune response to SARS-CoV-2. The samples were drawn from two sources: the first 160 participants of the ongoing ImmuneRACE study, and over 950 subjects contributed by 6 global collaborators. Sample metadata almost always included a de-identified subject ID, COVID-19 status, age in years and sex. HLA class I and class II types, where available, came from metadata supplied by the sample provider rather than from assay-based typing. General conclusions and limits of the study: How much clinical and demographic metadata was included differed by source and by participant, and the metadata was provided uncurated.

Samples from volunteer blood donors who had recovered from COVID-19 were contributed by a second Seattle source. Whole blood was collected in K2EDTA tubes by collaborating institutions according to the institutions' own protocols. For TCRbeta analysis, collaborators shipped samples in one of three forms: frozen whole blood, isolated PBMCs, or DNA extracted from either of those sample types. At the junction V is shortened by 3 bases and J by 3 bases, with 12 bases in between. Spanning cysteine to phenylalanine, the CDR3 consists of 16 amino acids. The kept DNA is CDR3 alone, 48 bases in frame from the first base. CDR1 and CDR2 were assigned from the germline V gene (reference sequence) as MNHEY and SMNVEV. TCRbeta CDR3 regions were amplified from genomic DNA using the immunoSEQ Assay, a bias-controlled multiplex PCR. Concerning the study's data processing: Nucleated cell counts per sample were estimated from amplification of reference gene primers within the assay. To quantify the absolute abundance of each unique TCRbeta CDR3 rearrangement, sequence reads were collapsed and filtered. Productive Simpson clonality was computed per sample as the square root of Simpson's diversity index over productive rearrangements. TCRdb provides this immuneACCESS table in a form limited to in-frame rearrangements. Some clones are lacking; in checked studies, under half of them reflect an unresolved V gene, and why the rest are absent is not known. The DNA was the basis for D and trimming; V, J and clone size are from that table. For this sample there are about 220,000 clones; 75% to 90% appear just once. The ten largest account for less than 4% of the sample.

On this clone: The antigen it binds to is not known. No qualities accompany the bases; no much larger clone lies one base away.

The TCR sequence derives from a woman aged 25 to 39 who had recovered from COVID-19. The V and J genes are TRBV27 and TRBJ1-6; too little of a D gene remains to name it. Sequencing was done on a sample of peripheral blood. Here is the DNA: TGTGCCAGCAGTTTCGGTCTAGGGAGCTATAATTCACCCCTCCACTTT. This gives the protein CASSFGLGSYNSPLHF.